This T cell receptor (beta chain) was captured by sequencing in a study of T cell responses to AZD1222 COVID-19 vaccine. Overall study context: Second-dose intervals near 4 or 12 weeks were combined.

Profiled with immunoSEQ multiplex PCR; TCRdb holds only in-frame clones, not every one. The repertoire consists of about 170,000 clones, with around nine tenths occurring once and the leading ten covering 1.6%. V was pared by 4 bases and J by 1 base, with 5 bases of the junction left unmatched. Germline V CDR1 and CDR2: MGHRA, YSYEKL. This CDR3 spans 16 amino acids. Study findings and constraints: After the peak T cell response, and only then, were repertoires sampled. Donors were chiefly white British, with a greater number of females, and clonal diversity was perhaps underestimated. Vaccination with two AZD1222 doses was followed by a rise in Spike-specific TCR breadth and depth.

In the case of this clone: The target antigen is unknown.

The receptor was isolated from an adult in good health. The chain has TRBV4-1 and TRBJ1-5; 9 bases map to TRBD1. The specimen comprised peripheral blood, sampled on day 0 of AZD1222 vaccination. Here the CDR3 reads CASSPGQGPSNQPQHF. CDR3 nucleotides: TGCGCCAGCAGCCCCGGACAGGGGCCAAGCAATCAGCCCCAGCATTTT.